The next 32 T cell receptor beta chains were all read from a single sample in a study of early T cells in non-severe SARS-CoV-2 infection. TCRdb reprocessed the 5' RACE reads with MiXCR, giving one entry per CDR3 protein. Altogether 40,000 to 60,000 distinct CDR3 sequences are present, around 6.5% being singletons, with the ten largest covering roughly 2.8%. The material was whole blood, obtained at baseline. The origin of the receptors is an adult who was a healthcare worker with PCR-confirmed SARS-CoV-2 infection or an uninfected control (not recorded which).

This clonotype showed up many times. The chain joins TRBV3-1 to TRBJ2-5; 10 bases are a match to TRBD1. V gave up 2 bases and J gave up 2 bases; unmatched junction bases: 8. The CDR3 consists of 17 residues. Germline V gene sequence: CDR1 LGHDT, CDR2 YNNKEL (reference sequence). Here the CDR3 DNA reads TGTGCCAGCAGCCAATACGCCGGGACAGGGGATCAAGAGACCCAGTACTTC. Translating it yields CASSQYAGTGDQETQYF.

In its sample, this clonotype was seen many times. The CDR3, as DNA: TGTGCCAGCAGTTACTCAGGGGGCGAATCACCCCTCCACTTT. Its protein is CASSYSGGESPLHF. The chain couples TRBV6-6 to TRBJ1-6; TRBD1 agrees at 7 bases. Trimming at V came to 0 bases and at J to 10 bases, leaving 3 bases not matched to a gene. The CDR3 runs 14 residues. Germline V gene data show CDR1 as MNHNY and CDR2 as SVGAGI (reference sequence).

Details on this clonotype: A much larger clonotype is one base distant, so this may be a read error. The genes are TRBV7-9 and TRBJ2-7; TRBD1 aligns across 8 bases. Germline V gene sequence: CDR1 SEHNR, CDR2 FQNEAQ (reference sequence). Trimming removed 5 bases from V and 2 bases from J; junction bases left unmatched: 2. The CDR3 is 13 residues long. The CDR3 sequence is CASSGQGPYEQYF. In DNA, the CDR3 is TGTGCCAGCAGCGGACAGGGCCCCTACGAGCAGTACTTC.

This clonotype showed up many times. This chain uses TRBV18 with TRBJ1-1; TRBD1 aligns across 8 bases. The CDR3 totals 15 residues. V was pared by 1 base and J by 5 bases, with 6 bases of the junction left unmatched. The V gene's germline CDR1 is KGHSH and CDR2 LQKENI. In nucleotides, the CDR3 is TGTGCCAGCTCACCACGGGCAGGGGGCGAGACTGAAGCTTTCTTT. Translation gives CASSPRAGGETEAFF.

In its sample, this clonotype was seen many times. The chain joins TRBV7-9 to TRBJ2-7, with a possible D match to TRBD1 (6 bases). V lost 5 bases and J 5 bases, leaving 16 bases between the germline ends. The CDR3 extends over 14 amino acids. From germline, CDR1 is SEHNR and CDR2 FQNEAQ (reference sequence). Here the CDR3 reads CASSDRQAGHEQYF. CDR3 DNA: TGTGCCAGCAGCGACCGACAGGCCGGCCACGAGCAGTACTTC.

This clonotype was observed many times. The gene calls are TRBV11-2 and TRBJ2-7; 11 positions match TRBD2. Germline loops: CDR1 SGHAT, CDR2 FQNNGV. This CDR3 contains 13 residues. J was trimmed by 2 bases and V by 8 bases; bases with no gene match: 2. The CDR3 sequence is CASGTSGTYEQYF. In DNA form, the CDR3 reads TGTGCCAGCGGGACTAGCGGAACCTACGAGCAGTACTTC.

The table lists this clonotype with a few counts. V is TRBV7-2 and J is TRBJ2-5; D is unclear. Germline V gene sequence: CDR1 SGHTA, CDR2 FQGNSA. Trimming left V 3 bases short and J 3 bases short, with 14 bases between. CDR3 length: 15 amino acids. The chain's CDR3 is CASSLLLTREETQYF. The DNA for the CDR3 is TGTGCCAGCAGCTTGCTTCTAACACGGGAAGAGACCCAGTACTTC.

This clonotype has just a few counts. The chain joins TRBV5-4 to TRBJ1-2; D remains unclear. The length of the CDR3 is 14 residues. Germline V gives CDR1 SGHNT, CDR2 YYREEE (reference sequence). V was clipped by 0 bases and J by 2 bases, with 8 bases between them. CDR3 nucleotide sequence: TGTGCCAGCAGCTTGGAGACTGCGAACTATGGCTACACCTTC. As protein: CASSLETANYGYTF.

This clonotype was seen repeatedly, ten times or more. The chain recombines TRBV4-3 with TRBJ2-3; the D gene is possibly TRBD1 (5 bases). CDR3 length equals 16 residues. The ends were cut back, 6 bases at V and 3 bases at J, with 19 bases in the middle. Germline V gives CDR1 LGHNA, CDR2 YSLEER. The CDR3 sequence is CASSPSGRVATDTQYF. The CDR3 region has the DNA TGCGCCAGCAGTCCAAGTGGCAGGGTCGCGACAGATACGCAGTATTTT.

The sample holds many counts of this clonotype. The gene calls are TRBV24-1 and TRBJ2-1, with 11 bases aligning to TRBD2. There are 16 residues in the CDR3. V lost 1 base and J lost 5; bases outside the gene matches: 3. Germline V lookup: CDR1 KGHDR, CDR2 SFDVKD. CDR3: CATSDFSGGADNEQFF. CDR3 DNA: TGTGCCACCAGTGATTTTAGCGGGGGGGCCGACAATGAGCAGTTCTTC.

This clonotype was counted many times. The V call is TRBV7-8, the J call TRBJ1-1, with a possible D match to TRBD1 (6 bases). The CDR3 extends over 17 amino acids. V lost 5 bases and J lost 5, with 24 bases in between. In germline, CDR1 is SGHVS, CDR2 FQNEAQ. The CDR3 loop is CASSPALNREIRTEAFF. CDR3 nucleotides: TGTGCCAGCAGCCCCGCTCTCAACAGGGAAATACGGACTGAAGCTTTCTTT.

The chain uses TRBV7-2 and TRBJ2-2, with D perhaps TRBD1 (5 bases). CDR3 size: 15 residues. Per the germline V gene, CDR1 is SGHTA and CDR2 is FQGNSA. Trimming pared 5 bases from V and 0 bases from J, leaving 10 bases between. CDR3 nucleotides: TGTGCCAGCAGCCGCGGACAAGCGAACACCGGGGAGCTGTTTTTT. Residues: CASSRGQANTGELFF.

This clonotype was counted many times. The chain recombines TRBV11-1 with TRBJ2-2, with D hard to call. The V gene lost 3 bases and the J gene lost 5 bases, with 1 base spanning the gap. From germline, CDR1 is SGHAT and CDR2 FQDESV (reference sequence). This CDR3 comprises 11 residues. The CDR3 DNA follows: TGTGCCAGCAGCTTGACCGGGGAGCTGTTTTTT. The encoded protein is CASSLTGELFF.

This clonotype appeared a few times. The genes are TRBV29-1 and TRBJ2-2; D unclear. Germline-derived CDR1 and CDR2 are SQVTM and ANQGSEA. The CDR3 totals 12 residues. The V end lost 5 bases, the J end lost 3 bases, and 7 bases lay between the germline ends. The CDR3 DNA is TGCAGCGTTCCGGGTCACACCGGGGAGCTGTTTTTT. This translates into CSVPGHTGELFF.

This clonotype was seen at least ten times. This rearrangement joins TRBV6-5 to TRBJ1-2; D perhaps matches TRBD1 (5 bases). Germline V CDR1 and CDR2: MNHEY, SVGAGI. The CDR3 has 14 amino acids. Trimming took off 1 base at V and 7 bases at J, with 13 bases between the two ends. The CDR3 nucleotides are TGTGCCAGCAGTTACTGGGGCGGGTTGGCTGGCTACACCTTC. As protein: CASSYWGGLAGYTF.

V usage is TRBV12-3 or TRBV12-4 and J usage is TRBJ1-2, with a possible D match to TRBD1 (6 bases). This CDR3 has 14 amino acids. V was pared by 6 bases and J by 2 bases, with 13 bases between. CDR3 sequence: CASRPRDTNYGYTF. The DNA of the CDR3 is TGTGCCAGCAGGCCCCGGGACACCAACTATGGCTACACCTTC.

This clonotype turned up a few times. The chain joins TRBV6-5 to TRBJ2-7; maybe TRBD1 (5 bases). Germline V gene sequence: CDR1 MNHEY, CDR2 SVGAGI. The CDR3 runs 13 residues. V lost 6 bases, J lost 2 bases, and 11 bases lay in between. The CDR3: CASSPQATYEQYF. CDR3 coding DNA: TGTGCCAGCAGCCCACAGGCAACCTACGAGCAGTACTTC.

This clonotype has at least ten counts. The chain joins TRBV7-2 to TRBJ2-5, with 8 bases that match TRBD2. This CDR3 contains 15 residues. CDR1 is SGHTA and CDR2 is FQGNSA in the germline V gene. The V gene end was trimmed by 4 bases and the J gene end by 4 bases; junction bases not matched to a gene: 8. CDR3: CASSSGGVNRETQYF. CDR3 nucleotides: TGTGCCAGCAGCTCCGGGGGGGTTAATCGAGAGACCCAGTACTTC. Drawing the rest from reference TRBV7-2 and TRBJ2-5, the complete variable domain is GAGVSQSPSNKVTEKGKDVELRCDPISGHTALYWYRQSLGQGLEFLIYFQGNSAPDKSGLPSDRFSAERTGGSVSTLTIQRTQQEDSAVYLCASSSGGVNRETQYFGPGTRLLVL.

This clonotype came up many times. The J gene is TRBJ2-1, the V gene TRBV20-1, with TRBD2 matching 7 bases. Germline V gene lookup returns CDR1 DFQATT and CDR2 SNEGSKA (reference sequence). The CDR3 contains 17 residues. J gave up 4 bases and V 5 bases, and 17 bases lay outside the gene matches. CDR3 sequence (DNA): TGCAGTGCTGAGGGTTCCAGAGCGGGGACCCGATACAATGAGCAGTTCTTC. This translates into CSAEGSRAGTRYNEQFF.

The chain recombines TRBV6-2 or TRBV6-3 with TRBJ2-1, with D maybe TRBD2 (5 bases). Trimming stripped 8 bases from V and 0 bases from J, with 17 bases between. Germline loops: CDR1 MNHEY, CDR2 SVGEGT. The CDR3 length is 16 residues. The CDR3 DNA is TGTGCCAGCGGCGAGACGAGGGCTAACTCCTACAATGAGCAGTTCTTC. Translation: CASGETRANSYNEQFF.

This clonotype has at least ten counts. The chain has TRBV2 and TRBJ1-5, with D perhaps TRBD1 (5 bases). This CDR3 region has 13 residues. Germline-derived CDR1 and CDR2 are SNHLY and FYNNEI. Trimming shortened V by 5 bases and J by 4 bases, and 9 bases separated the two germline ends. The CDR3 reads CASSSGGNQPQHF. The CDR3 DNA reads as TGTGCCAGCAGTTCCGGGGGAAATCAGCCCCAGCATTTT.

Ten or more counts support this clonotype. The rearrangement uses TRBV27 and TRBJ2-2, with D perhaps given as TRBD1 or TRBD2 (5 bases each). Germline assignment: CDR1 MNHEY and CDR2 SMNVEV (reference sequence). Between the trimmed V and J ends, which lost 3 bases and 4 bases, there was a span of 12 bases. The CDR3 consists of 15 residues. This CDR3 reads CASSLGRASTGELFF. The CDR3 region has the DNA TGTGCCAGCAGTTTGGGACGGGCGAGCACCGGGGAGCTGTTTTTT.

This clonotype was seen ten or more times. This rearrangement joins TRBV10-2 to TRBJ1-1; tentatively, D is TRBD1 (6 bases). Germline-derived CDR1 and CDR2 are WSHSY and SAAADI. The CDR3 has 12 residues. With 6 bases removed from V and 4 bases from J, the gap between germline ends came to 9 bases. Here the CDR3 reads CASRDRLTEAFF. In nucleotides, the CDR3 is TGCGCCAGCAGGGACAGACTCACTGAAGCTTTCTTT.

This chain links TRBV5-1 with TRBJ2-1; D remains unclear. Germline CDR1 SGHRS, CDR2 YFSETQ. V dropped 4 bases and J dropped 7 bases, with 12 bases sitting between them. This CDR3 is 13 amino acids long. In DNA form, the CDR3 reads TGCGCCAGCAGCCGACCCCTACCGAATGAGCAGTTCTTC. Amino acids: CASSRPLPNEQFF.

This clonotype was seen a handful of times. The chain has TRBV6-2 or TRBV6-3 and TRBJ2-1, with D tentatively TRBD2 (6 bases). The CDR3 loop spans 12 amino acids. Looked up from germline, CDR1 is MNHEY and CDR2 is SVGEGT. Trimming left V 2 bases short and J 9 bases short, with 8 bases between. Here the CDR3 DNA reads TGTGCCAGCAGTTACGGAGCGGGTGAGCAGTTCTTC. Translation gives CASSYGAGEQFF.

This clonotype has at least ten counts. The CDR3 spells CASSLDISYEQYF. The CDR3 DNA reads TGTGCCAGCAGCCTGGACATTTCCTACGAGCAGTACTTC. The chain carries TRBV7-9 and TRBJ2-7; tentative D call: TRBD1 (5 bases). The CDR3 totals 13 residues. Trimming pared 5 bases from V and 1 base from J, leaving 9 bases between. From germline, CDR1 is SEHNR and CDR2 FQNEAQ (reference sequence).

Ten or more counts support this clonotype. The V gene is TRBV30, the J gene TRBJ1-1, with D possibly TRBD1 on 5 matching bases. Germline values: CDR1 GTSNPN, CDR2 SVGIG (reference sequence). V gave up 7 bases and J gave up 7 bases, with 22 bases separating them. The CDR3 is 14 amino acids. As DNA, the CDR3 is TGTGCCTCTAAGGTCCCGGGCCGGACACTTGAAGCTTTCTTT. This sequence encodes CASKVPGRTLEAFF.

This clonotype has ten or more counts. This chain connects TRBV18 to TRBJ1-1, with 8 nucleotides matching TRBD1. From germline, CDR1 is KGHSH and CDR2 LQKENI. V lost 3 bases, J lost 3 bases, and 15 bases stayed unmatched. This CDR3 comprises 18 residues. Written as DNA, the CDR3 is TGTGCCAGCTCACCCTACCGGGACAGGACCCCCTTGGACACTGAAGCTTTCTTT. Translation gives CASSPYRDRTPLDTEAFF. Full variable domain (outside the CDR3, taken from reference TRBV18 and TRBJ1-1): NAGVMQNPRHLVRRRGQEARLRCSPMKGHSHVYWYRQLPEEGLKFMVYLQKENIIDESGMPKERFSAEFPKEGPSILRIQQVVRGDSAAYFCASSPYRDRTPLDTEAFFGQGTRLTVV.

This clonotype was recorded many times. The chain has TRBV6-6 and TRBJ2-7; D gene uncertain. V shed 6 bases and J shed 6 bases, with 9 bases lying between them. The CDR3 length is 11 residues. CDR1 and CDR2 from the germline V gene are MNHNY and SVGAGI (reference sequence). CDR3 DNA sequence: TGTGCCAGCAGCATCTACGGCGAGCAGTACTTC. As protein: CASSIYGEQYF.

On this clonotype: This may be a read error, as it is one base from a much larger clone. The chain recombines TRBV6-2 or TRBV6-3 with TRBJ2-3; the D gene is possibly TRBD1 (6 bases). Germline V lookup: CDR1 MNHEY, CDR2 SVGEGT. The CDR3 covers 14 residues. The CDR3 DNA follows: TGTGCCAACAGTTACGGACAGCCTAGCGATACGCAGTATTTT. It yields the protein CANSYGQPSDTQYF.

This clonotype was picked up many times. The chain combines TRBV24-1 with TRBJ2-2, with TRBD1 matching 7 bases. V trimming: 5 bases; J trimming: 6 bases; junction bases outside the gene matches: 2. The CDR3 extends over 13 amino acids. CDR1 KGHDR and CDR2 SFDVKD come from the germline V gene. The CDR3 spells CATSAQGAGELFF. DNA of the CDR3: TGTGCCACCAGTGCCCAGGGGGCCGGGGAGCTGTTTTTT.

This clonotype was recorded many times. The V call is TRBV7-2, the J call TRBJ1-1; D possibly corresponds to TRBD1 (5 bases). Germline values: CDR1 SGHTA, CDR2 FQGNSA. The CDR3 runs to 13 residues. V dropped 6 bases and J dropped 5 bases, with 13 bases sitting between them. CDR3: CASSRDSRTEAFF. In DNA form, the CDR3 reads TGTGCCAGCAGTCGAGACAGTCGGACTGAAGCTTTCTTT.